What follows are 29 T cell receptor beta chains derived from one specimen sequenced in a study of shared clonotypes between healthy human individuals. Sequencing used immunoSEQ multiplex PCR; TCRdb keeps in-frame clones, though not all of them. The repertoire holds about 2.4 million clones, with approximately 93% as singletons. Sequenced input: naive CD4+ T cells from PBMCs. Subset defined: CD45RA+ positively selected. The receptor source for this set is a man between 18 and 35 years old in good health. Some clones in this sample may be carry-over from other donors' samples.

The CDR3 loop reads CASSWKHNTGELFF. CDR3 DNA: TGTGCCAGCAGCTGGAAACATAACACCGGGGAGCTGTTTTTT. The chain combines TRBV7-2 with TRBJ2-2, with D unclear. CDR1 is SGHTA and CDR2 is FQGNSA in the germline V gene. V was pared by 4 bases and J by 2 bases, with 8 bases between. The CDR3 extends over 14 amino acids.

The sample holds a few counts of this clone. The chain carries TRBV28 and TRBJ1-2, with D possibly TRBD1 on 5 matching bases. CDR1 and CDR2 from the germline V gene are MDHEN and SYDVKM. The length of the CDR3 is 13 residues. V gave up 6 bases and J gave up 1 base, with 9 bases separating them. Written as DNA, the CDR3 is TGTGCCAGCAGCAGGGACGGTAACTATGGCTACACCTTC. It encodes CASSRDGNYGYTF.

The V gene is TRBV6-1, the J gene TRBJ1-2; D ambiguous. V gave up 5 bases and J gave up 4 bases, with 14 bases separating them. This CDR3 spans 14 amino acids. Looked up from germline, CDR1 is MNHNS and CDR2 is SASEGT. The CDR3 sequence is CASSLFRQPYGYTF. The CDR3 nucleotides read TGTGCCAGCAGTTTGTTTAGACAACCCTATGGCTACACCTTC.

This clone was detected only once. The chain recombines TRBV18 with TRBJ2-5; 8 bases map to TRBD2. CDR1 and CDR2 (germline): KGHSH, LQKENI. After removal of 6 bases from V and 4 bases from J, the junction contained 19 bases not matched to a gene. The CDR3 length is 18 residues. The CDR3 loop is CASSPIGTSISRAETQYF. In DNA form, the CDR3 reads TGTGCCAGCTCTCCTATTGGGACTAGTATCTCAAGGGCAGAGACCCAGTACTTC.

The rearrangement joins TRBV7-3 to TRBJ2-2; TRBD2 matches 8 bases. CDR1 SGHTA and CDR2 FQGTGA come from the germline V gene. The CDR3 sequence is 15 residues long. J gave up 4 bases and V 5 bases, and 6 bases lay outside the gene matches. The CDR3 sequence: CASSIRAGVTGELFF. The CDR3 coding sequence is TGTGCCAGCAGCATCCGAGCGGGAGTCACCGGGGAGCTGTTTTTT.

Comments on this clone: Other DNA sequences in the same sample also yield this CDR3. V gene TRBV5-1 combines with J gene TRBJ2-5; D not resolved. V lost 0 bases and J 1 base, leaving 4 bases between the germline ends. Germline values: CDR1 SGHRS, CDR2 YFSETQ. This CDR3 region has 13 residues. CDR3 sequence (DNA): TGCGCCAGCAGCTTGGGCCTCCAAGAGACCCAGTACTTC. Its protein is CASSLGLQETQYF. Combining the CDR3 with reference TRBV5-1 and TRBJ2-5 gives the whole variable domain KAGVTQTPRYLIKTRGQQVTLSCSPISGHRSVSWYQQTPGQGLQFLFEYFSETQRNKGNFPGRFSGRQFSNSRSEMNVSTLELGDSALYLCASSLGLQETQYFGPGTRLLVL.

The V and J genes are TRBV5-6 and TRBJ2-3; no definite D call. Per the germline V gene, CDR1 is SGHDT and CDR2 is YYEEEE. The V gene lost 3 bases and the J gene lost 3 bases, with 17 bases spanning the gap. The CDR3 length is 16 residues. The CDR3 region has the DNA TGTGCCAGCAGCTCGCGGCCCGAATCCCCGACAGATACGCAGTATTTT. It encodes CASSSRPESPTDTQYF.

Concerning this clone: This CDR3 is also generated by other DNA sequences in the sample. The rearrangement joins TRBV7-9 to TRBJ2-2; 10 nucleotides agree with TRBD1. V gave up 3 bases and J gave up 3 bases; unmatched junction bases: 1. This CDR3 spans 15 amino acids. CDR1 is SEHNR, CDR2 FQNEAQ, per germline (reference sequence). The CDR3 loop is CASSLGTGDTGELFF. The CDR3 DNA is TGTGCCAGCAGCTTGGGGACAGGGGACACCGGGGAGCTGTTTTTT. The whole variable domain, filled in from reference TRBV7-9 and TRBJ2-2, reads DTGVSQNPRHKITKRGQNVTFRCDPISEHNRLYWYRQTLGQGPEFLTYFQNEAQLEKSRLLSDRFSAERPKGSFSTLEIQRTEQGDSAMYLCASSLGTGDTGELFFGEGSRLTVL.

The CDR3 nucleotides read TGTGCCAGCAGCTCGACTAGCCGGAACACCGGGGAGCTGTTTTTT. It translates to CASSSTSRNTGELFF. V and J are TRBV5-4 and TRBJ2-2; the match to TRBD2 covers 7 bases. The CDR3 length is 15 residues. The V gene end was trimmed by 3 bases and the J gene end by 1 base; junction bases not matched to a gene: 3. Germline V gives CDR1 SGHNT, CDR2 YYREEE (reference sequence).

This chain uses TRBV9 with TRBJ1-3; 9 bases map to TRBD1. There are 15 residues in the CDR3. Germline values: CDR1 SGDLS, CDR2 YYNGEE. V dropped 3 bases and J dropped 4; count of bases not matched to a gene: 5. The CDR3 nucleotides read TGTGCCAGCAGCGGCGGGACAGGGAACGGAAACACCATATATTTT. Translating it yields CASSGGTGNGNTIYF.

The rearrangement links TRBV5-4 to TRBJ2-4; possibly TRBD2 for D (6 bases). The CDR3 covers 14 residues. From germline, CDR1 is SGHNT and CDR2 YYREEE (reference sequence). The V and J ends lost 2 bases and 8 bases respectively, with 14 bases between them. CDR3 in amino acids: CASSFGGARDIQYF. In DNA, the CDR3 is TGTGCCAGCAGCTTCGGAGGGGCGAGGGACATTCAGTACTTC.

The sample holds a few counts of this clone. The CDR3 protein is CASSRLPGLGHEKLFF. Written as DNA, the CDR3 is TGTGCCAGTAGCAGACTTCCGGGCCTCGGTCATGAAAAACTGTTTTTT. This chain uses TRBV19 with TRBJ1-4; D call uncertain. This CDR3 is built from 16 residues. V lost 6 bases and J 6 bases, leaving 20 bases between the germline ends. Germline values: CDR1 LNHDA, CDR2 SQIVND (reference sequence).

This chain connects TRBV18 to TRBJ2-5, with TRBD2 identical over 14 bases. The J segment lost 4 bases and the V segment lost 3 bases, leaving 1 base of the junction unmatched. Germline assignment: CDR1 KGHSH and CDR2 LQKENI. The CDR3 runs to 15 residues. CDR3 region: CASSPGTSGRETQYF. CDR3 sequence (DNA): TGTGCCAGCTCACCCGGGACTAGCGGGAGAGAGACCCAGTACTTC. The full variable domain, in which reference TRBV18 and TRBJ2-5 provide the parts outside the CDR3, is NAGVMQNPRHLVRRRGQEARLRCSPMKGHSHVYWYRQLPEEGLKFMVYLQKENIIDESGMPKERFSAEFPKEGPSILRIQQVVRGDSAAYFCASSPGTSGRETQYFGPGTRLLVL.

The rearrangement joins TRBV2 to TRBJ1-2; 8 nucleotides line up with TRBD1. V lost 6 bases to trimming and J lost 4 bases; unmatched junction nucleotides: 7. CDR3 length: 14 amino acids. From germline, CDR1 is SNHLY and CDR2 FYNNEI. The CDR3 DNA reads TGTGCCAGCAGCGTCAGGGGGCTGGCCTATGGCTACACCTTC. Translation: CASSVRGLAYGYTF.

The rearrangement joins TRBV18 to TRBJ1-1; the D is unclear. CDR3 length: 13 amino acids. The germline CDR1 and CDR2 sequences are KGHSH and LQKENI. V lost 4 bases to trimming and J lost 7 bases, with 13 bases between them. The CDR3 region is CASSRLEFHEAFF. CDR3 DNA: TGTGCCAGCTCACGCCTCGAGTTTCATGAAGCTTTCTTT.

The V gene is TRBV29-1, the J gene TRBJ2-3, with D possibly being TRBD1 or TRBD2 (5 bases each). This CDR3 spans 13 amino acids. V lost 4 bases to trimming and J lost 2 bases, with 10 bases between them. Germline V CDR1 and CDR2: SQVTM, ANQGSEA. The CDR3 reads CSVVAGTTDTQYF. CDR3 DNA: TGCAGCGTTGTGGCAGGGACCACAGATACGCAGTATTTT.

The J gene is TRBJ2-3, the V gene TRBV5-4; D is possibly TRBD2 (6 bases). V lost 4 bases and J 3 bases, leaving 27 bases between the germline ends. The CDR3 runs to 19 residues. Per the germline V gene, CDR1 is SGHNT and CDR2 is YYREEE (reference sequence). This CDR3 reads CASSEIGGYGGGNTDTQYF. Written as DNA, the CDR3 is TGTGCCAGCAGCGAGATCGGTGGGTACGGGGGAGGAAATACAGATACGCAGTATTTT.

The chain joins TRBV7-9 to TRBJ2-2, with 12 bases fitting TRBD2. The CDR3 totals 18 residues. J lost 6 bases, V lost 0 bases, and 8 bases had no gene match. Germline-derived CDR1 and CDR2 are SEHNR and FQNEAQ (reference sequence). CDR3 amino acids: CASSLAWLAGGPSGELFF. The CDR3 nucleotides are TGTGCCAGCAGCTTAGCGTGGCTAGCGGGAGGGCCCTCCGGGGAGCTGTTTTTT.

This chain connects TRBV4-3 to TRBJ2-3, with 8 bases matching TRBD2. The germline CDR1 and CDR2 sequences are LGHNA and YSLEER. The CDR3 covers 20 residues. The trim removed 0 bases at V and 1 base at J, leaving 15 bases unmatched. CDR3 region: CASSQDSGVRPSGGTDTQYF. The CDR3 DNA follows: TGCGCCAGCAGCCAAGATAGCGGGGTGCGGCCCAGCGGAGGCACAGATACGCAGTATTTT.

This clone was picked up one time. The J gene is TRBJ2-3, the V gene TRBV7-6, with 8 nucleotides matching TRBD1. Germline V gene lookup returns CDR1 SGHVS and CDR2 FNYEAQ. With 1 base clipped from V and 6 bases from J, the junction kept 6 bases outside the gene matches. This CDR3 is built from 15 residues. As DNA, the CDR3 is TGTGCCAGCAGCTTAGTTCCAGGGGGCGCCGATACGCAGTATTTT. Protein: CASSLVPGGADTQYF.

In DNA form, the CDR3 reads TGTGCCAGCAGCTTTAAAACTAGCGGGCAGGCGAGACAGTACTTC. It codes for CASSFKTSGQARQYF. The J gene is TRBJ2-7, the V gene TRBV5-4, with 9 bases aligning to TRBD2. CDR3 length: 15 amino acids. Germline loops: CDR1 SGHNT, CDR2 YYREEE (reference sequence). Unmatched junction bases numbered 13, after V lost 2 bases and J lost 10 bases.

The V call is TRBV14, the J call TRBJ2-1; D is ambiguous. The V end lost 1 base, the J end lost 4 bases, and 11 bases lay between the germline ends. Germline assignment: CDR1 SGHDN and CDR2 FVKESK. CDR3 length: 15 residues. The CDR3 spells CASSQAAGRYNEQFF. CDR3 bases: TGTGCCAGCAGCCAAGCGGCAGGCCGTTACAATGAGCAGTTCTTC.

Here the CDR3 reads CASSERLKSSYNEQFF. The CDR3 DNA follows: TGTGCCAGCAGTGAAAGGTTGAAGAGCTCCTACAATGAGCAGTTCTTC. The chain links TRBV6-1 to TRBJ2-1, with no clear D. The V gene's germline CDR1 is MNHNS and CDR2 SASEGT. This CDR3 contains 16 residues. Trimming left V 2 bases short and J 0 bases short, with 11 bases between.

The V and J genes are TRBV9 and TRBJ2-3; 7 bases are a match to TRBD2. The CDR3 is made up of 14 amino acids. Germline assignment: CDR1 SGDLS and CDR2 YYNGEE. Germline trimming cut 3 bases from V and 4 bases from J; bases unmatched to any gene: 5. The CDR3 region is CASSGGSGADTQYF. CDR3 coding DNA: TGTGCCAGCAGCGGGGGGAGCGGGGCAGATACGCAGTATTTT.

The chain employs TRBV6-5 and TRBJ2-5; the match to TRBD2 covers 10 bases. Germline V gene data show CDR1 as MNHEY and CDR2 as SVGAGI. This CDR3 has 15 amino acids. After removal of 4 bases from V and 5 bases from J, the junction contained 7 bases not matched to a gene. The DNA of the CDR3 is TGTGCCAGCAGTTCCCCTCAGCGGGGGGGGGAGACCCAGTACTTC. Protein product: CASSSPQRGGETQYF.

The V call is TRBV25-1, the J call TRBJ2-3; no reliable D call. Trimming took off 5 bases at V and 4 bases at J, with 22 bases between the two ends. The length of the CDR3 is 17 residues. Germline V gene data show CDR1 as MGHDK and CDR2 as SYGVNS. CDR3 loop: CASSKLNPDQSADTQYF. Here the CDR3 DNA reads TGTGCCAGCAGTAAGCTCAACCCGGATCAGAGCGCAGATACGCAGTATTTT.

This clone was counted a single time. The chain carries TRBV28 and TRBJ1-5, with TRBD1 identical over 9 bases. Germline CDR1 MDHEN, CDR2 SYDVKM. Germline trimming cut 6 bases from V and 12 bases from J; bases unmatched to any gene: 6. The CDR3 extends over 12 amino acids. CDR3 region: CASSLGQGRQHF. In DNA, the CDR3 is TGTGCCAGCAGCCTTGGACAGGGGCGCCAGCATTTT.

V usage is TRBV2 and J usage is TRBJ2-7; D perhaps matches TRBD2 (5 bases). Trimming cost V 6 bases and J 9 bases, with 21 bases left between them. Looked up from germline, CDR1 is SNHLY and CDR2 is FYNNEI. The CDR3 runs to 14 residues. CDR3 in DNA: TGTGCCAGCAGGGGAGTCTCTAGAGATACGATGCAGTACTTC. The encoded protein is CASRGVSRDTMQYF.

In DNA, the CDR3 is TGTGCCAGCGGCTACAGGGCTAACTATGGCTACACCTTC. This codes for CASGYRANYGYTF. The rearrangement links TRBV27 to TRBJ1-2; D may be TRBD1 (6 bases). The germline V and J ends were trimmed by 8 bases and 0 bases, with 10 bases remaining between them. Germline CDR1 and CDR2: MNHEY and SMNVEV (reference sequence). The CDR3 sequence is 13 residues long.